The source of this TCR beta chain is a study of control samples from healthy donors and cancer patients. CDR3 length equals 17 residues. Deletions cut 2 bases from V and 4 bases from J, with 20 bases between. Germline CDR1 and CDR2: LNHNV and YYDKDF (reference sequence). Sequencing was performed with immunoSEQ multiplex PCR; in TCRdb, only in-frame clones are kept and a portion is missing. The data show over 150,000 clones, with 80% to 95% seen just once and 2% to 2.5% held by the top ten. Sequenced: blood. This clonotype originated in a woman in her forties in good health. This chain joins TRBV15 and TRBJ2-5; the D gene could be TRBD1 or TRBD2 (5 bases each). CDR3 DNA: TGTGCCACCAGCAGATGGCCGGCCGGGACGGATAGAGAGACCCAGTACTTC. Protein product: CATSRWPAGTDRETQYF.